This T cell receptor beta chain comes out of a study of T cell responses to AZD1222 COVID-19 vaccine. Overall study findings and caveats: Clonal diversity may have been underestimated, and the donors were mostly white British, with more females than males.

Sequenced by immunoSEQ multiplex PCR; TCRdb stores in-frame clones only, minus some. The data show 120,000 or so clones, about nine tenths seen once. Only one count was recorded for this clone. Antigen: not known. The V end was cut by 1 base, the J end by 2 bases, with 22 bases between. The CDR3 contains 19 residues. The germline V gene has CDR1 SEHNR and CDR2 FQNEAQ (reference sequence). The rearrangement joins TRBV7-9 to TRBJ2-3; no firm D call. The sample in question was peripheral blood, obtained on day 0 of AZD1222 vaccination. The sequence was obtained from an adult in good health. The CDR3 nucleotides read TGTGCCAGCAGCTTAGTATCGTCTCTGACGATAAAATTCACAGATACGCAGTATTTT. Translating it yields CASSLVSSLTIKFTDTQYF.